A single TCR beta chain is shown here with its context. Its antigen is currently unknown. The source of the sample is a study of T cell repertoires in ileal Crohn's disease. Patients were adults with ileal or ileocolonic Crohn's disease needing resection. Here immunoSEQ multiplex PCR was the method, and the copy in TCRdb shows in-frame clones only, minus some. The sample lists about 15,000 clones; about 90% were seen once. Whole-study results and caveats: Every patient over 26.8% clonality showed endoscopic recurrence. Clonal expansions were more frequent in active smokers than non-smokers at surgery.

This sequence originates from an adult with Crohn's disease. The sequencing input was ileal tissue.

The CDR3 DNA reads TGTGCCAGCAGTTACGGGAGGGGGGATCAGCCCCAGCATTTT. Protein product: CASSYGRGDQPQHF. The chain uses TRBV6-5 and TRBJ1-5; D perhaps matches TRBD1 (6 bases). Trimming took 2 bases from V and 5 from J, leaving 10 bases between them. Germline CDR1 reads MNHEY; CDR2 reads SVGAGI. The CDR3 is 14 residues long.